This T cell receptor (beta chain) was sequenced during a study of T cells in localized non-small cell lung cancer. Here immunoSEQ multiplex PCR was the method, and the copy in TCRdb shows in-frame clones only, minus some. Of about 3,200 clones in the sample, around 25% are singletons; the top ten hold more than 12%. V trimming: 6 bases; J trimming: 4 bases; junction bases outside the gene matches: 7. Germline V gene data show CDR1 as MDHEN and CDR2 as SYDVKM. The CDR3 runs to 15 residues. Only a few counts were recorded for this clone. Sequenced here: normal lung tissue next to the tumor, sampled before any cancer treatment. The chain has TRBV28 and TRBJ1-3, with TRBD1 identical over 9 bases. This clonotype was obtained from a man aged 40-75 years with stage III squamous cell lung carcinoma. The CDR3 bases are TGTGCCAGCAGCCGTACCGGGACAGGGGGAAACACCATATATTTT. Translation gives CASSRTGTGGNTIYF.